This T cell receptor beta chain appears in the sequencing data of a study of blood T cell repertoires in COVID-19. Germline-derived CDR1 and CDR2 are LGHNT and FRNRAP. The V gene end was trimmed by 5 bases and the J gene end by 1 base; junction bases not matched to a gene: 8. The CDR3 totals 17 residues. TCRdb's table, derived via immunoSEQ multiplex PCR, lists solely in-frame clones and lacks some. Of about 170,000 clones detected, 80% to 90% appear once; the ten largest clones hold approximately 2%. This TCR derives from a woman of 80 years or more with acute or convalescent COVID-19. Material for sequencing was peripheral blood. V and J are TRBV12-5 and TRBJ1-5; TRBD1 agrees at 10 bases. DNA for the CDR3: TGTGCTAGTGGTCCAAACTCGGGACAGGGGAGCAATCAGCCCCAGCATTTT. Its protein is CASGPNSGQGSNQPQHF.